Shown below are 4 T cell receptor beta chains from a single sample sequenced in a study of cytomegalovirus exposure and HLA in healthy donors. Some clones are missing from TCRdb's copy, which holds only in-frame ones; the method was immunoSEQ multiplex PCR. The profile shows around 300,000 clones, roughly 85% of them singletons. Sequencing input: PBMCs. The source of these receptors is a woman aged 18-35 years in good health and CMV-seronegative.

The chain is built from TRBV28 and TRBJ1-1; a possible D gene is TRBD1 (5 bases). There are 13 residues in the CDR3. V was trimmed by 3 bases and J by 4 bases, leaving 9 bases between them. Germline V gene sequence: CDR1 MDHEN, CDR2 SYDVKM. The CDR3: CASSFTGLTEAFF. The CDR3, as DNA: TGTGCCAGCAGTTTTACGGGACTCACTGAAGCTTTCTTT.

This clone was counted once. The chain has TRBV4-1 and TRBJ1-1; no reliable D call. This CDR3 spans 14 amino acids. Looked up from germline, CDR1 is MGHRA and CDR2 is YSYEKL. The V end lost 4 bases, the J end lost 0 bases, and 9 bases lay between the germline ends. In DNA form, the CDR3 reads TGCGCCAGCAGCCGTACAATCATGAACACTGAAGCTTTCTTT. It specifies CASSRTIMNTEAFF.

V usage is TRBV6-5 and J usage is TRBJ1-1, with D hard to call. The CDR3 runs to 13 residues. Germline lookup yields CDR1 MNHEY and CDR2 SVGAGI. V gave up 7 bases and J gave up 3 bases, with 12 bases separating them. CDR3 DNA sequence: TGTGCCAGCACCTTCGGCACAGACACTGAAGCTTTCTTT. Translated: CASTFGTDTEAFF.

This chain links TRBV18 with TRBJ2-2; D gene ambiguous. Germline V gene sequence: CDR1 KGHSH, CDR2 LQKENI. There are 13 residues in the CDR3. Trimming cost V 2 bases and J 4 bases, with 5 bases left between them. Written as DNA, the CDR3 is TGTGCCAGCTCACCAGTCATCACCGGGGAGCTGTTTTTT. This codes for CASSPVITGELFF.